The entry that follows covers one TCR beta chain sequence. This specimen comes from a study of blood T cell repertoires in COVID-19. Study details: PBMCs, B-cell-depleted T cells, or T cells provided the cDNA or gDNA that made up the material.

Germline values: CDR1 KGHSH, CDR2 LQKENI. The CDR3 extends over 16 amino acids. V trimming: 0 bases; J trimming: 3 bases; junction bases outside the gene matches: 4. Per the study methods: Amplified reference gene primers provided the basis for estimating nucleated cell counts. TCRdb's table, derived via immunoSEQ multiplex PCR, lists solely in-frame clones and lacks some. Clone size and the V and J calls come from that table; the DNA yielded D and trimming. Here the sample spans approximately 220,000 clones, roughly 80% being singletons. Material: peripheral blood. The chain uses TRBV18 and TRBJ2-2, with 7 bases aligning to TRBD1. This sequence was found in a woman aged 60 to 75 who had recovered from COVID-19. CDR3 nucleotide sequence: TGTGCCAGCTCACCACCAGGGGGCACGGACACCGGGGAGCTGTTTTTT. Translation: CASSPPGGTDTGELFF.